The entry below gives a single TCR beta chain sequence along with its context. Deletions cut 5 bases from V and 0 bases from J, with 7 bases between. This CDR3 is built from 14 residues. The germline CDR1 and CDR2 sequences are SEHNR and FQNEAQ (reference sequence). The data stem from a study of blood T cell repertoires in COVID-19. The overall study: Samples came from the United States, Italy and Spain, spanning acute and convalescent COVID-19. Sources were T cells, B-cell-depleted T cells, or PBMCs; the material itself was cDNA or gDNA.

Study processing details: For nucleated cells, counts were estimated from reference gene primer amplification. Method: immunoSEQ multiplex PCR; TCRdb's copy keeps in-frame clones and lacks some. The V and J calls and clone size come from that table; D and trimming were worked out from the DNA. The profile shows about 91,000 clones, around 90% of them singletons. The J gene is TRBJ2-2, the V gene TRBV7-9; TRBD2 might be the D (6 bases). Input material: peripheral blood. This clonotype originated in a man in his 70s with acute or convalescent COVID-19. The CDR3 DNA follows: TGTGCCAGCAGCGCGGGACCGAACACCGGGGAGCTGTTTTTT. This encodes CASSAGPNTGELFF.